The following is a T cell receptor beta chain sequence with its context. A much larger clone lies a single base off, so this may be a read error. CDR1 and CDR2 (germline): SGHVS, FNYEAQ. CDR3 length equals 13 residues. This record belongs to a study of glioma-infiltrating T cells. TCR alpha and beta CDR3 regions were amplified from RNA using iRepertoire nested multiplex PCR. One entry per CDR3 protein results from TCRdb running MiXCR on the multiplex PCR reads. Among around 390,000 distinct CDR3 sequences listed, around 45% were seen once. This TCR was recovered from a human donor with low-grade glioma or glioblastoma, undergoing nonglioma brain surgery, or in good health (not recorded which). The chain carries TRBV7-6 and TRBJ2-7, with TRBD2 matching over 8 bases. The sequenced sample consisted of glioma tissue, nonneoplastic brain tissue, or PBMCs (not recorded which). The CDR3 here is CAGSLAGQTEQYF. CDR3 nucleotides: TGTGCCGGCAGCTTAGCGGGGCAAACCGAGCAGTACTTC.